The 14 T cell receptor beta chains below all came from one sample that was sequenced in a study of T cell repertoires in cytomegalovirus infection. These TCRs are of unknown antigen specificity. Using its own MiXCR run on the reads, TCRdb lists one record per CDR3 protein. Altogether some 940,000 distinct CDR3 sequences are present, roughly 30% being singletons, with the ten largest covering 11% to 15%. The material was cultured CD8+ T cells from PBMCs, obtained from culture after CMV antigen stimulation. The origin of the receptors is a human donor in good health (CMV status not recorded). Some clones in this sample may be carry-over from other donors' samples.

This clonotype was seen at least ten times. The J gene is TRBJ2-7, the V gene TRBV4-1; D is undetermined. Per germline, CDR1 MGHRA and CDR2 YSYEKL. The V end lost 1 base, the J end lost 4 bases, and 8 bases lay between the germline ends. CDR3 length: 13 amino acids. CDR3 DNA: TGCGCCAGCAGCCAAGGTAATCGGTACGAGCAGTACTTC. It is translated as CASSQGNRYEQYF.

This CDR3 is CASSIAYTGPEAFF. CDR3 DNA sequence: TGTGCCAGTAGTATAGCCTATACAGGGCCTGAAGCTTTCTTT. V usage is TRBV19 and J usage is TRBJ1-1, with D perhaps TRBD1 (6 bases). Trimming shortened V by 1 base and J by 6 bases, and 12 bases separated the two germline ends. Germline CDR1 is LNHDA and CDR2 is SQIVND (reference sequence). The CDR3 spans 14 residues.

There are a few counts of this clonotype. This chain links TRBV6-1 with TRBJ1-4; TRBD1 aligns across 7 bases. There are 15 residues in the CDR3. The ends lost 4 bases at V and 5 bases at J; junction bases unmatched: 7. Germline loops: CDR1 MNHNS, CDR2 SASEGT. The CDR3 DNA is TGTGCCAGCAGTGTCGACAGGGTTGTAAATGAAAAACTGTTTTTT. Protein: CASSVDRVVNEKLFF.

The chain uses TRBV7-9 and TRBJ2-1; possibly TRBD2 for D (5 bases). The V and J ends lost 7 bases and 6 bases respectively, with 10 bases between them. The length of the CDR3 is 12 residues. Germline V CDR1 and CDR2: SEHNR, FQNEAQ (reference sequence). CDR3 protein: CASTEELNEQFF. CDR3 nucleotides: TGTGCCAGCACGGAGGAACTCAATGAGCAGTTCTTC.

This clonotype was detected only a few times. The CDR3, as DNA: TGTGCCAGCAGCCGGACAGGGATCTACAATGAGCAGTTCTTC. The encoded protein is CASSRTGIYNEQFF. This chain joins TRBV7-9 and TRBJ2-1; 8 bases are shared with TRBD1. The germline V gene has CDR1 SEHNR and CDR2 FQNEAQ (reference sequence). V lost 5 bases and J lost 3; bases outside the gene matches: 3. CDR3 length: 14 amino acids.

This clonotype has just a few counts. The chain uses TRBV27 and TRBJ1-2, with D hard to call. Germline CDR1 MNHEY, CDR2 SMNVEV (reference sequence). There are 13 residues in the CDR3. Trimming took off 6 bases at V and 0 bases at J, with 8 bases between the two ends. Here the CDR3 reads CASRRGANYGYTF. DNA of the CDR3: TGTGCCAGCAGGCGTGGTGCTAACTATGGCTACACCTTC.

A few counts support this clonotype. The V and J genes are TRBV3-1 and TRBJ1-4, with D unresolved. The germline V gene has CDR1 LGHDT and CDR2 YNNKEL (reference sequence). V lost 0 bases to trimming and J lost 2 bases, with 7 bases between them. The CDR3 has 15 residues. The DNA of the CDR3 is TGTGCCAGCAGCCAAGATTTCGGTACTAATGAAAAACTGTTTTTT. Translation: CASSQDFGTNEKLFF. Looking up the rest from reference TRBV3-1 and TRBJ1-4 gives the full variable domain: DTAVSQTPKYLVTQMGNDKSIKCEQNLGHDTMYWYKQDSKKFLKIMFSYNNKELIINETVPNRFSPKSPDKAHLNLHINSLELGDSAVYFCASSQDFGTNEKLFFGSGTQLSVL.

This clonotype has a count of ten or more. The V call is TRBV7-2, the J call TRBJ1-1, with D possibly TRBD1 on 5 matching bases. Germline-derived CDR1 and CDR2 are SGHTA and FQGNSA. This CDR3 comprises 14 residues. The V end lost 5 bases, the J end lost 1 base, and 11 bases lay between the germline ends. In DNA form, the CDR3 reads TGTGCCAGCAGCCCCCGTGGACAGAACACTGAAGCTTTCTTT. As protein: CASSPRGQNTEAFF.

This clonotype was counted many times. The chain combines TRBV7-9 with TRBJ2-3, with TRBD1 matching over 9 bases. The CDR3 loop spans 17 amino acids. Per germline, CDR1 SEHNR and CDR2 FQNEAQ (reference sequence). V shed 0 bases, J shed 6 bases, and the junction held 10 bases outside the gene matches. CDR3 residues: CASSLAPGTGSLDTQYF. The CDR3 coding sequence is TGTGCCAGCAGCTTAGCCCCGGGGACAGGGAGTCTGGATACGCAGTATTTT.

Details on this clonotype: At one boundary the junction diverges from the germline segment, which might be a read error. J is TRBJ2-2 and V is TRBV7-9; D ambiguous. The CDR3 is made up of 14 amino acids. Germline V gene data show CDR1 as SEHNR and CDR2 as FQNEAQ (reference sequence). The CDR3 sequence is CVSSSHIFTGELFF. DNA of the CDR3: TGTGTCAGCAGTTCACATATTTTCACCGGGGAGCTGTTTTTT. The entire variable domain, with the rest obtained from reference TRBV7-9 and TRBJ2-2, is as follows: DTGVSQNPRHKITKRGQNVTFRCDPISEHNRLYWYRQTLGQGPEFLTYFQNEAQLEKSRLLSDRFSAERPKGSFSTLEIQRTEQGDSAMYLCVSSSHIFTGELFFGEGSRLTVL.

The chain links TRBV20-1 to TRBJ1-2; TRBD1 is a possible D gene (5 bases). Per the germline V gene, CDR1 is DFQATT and CDR2 is SNEGSKA (reference sequence). V lost 0 bases to trimming and J lost 6 bases, with 17 bases between them. The CDR3 sequence is 15 residues long. CDR3 in DNA: TGCAGTGCTAGAGATCGTAAGGGGCCTCTAAATGGCTACACCTTC. Residues: CSARDRKGPLNGYTF.

This clonotype was counted many times. The chain links TRBV7-9 to TRBJ2-7; D unresolved. V gave up 1 base and J gave up 0 bases, with 10 bases separating them. This CDR3 is built from 15 residues. CDR1 and CDR2 (germline): SEHNR, FQNEAQ (reference sequence). CDR3 sequence (DNA): TGTGCCAGCAGCTTAGGAAGGCGTAGCTCCTACGAGCAGTACTTC. It encodes CASSLGRRSSYEQYF.

The V gene is TRBV7-3, the J gene TRBJ1-1; perhaps TRBD1 as D (6 bases). Germline V gene lookup returns CDR1 SGHTA and CDR2 FQGTGA. Trimming pared 5 bases from V and 1 base from J, leaving 14 bases between. This CDR3 contains 15 residues. The CDR3: CASSATGTPNTEAFF. CDR3 in DNA: TGTGCCAGCAGCGCCACCGGGACACCGAACACTGAAGCTTTCTTT. Combining the CDR3 with reference TRBV7-3 and TRBJ1-1 gives the whole variable domain GAGVSQTPSNKVTEKGKYVELRCDPISGHTALYWYRQSLGQGPEFLIYFQGTGAADDSGLPNDRFFAVRPEGSVSTLKIQRTERGDSAVYLCASSATGTPNTEAFFGQGTRLTVV.

This clonotype was seen a handful of times. This chain links TRBV7-9 with TRBJ2-1, with TRBD1 matching 10 bases. Germline V CDR1 and CDR2: SEHNR, FQNEAQ (reference sequence). V gave up 1 base and J gave up 7 bases; unmatched junction bases: 13. The CDR3 spans 18 residues. The CDR3 here is CASSLVEWTGGHTNEQFF. In nucleotides, the CDR3 is TGTGCCAGCAGCTTAGTAGAATGGACAGGGGGACATACGAATGAGCAGTTCTTC.